The rows below give T cell receptor beta chains drawn from one sample of a study of T cell responses to AZD1222 COVID-19 vaccine. Data came from immunoSEQ multiplex PCR; TCRdb stores just in-frame clones and leaves some out. The sample yields fewer than 90,000 clones, about 86% seen once. The starting material was peripheral blood, obtained 28 days after the second AZD1222 dose. These receptors were collected from an adult who received the AZD1222 COVID-19 vaccine. Both conserved end residues are part of each CDR3. A D gene is named only where the DNA matches it firmly. A clone size is listed for some rows: how often the clone was seen (once, few, many), or a class if it is expanded.

TRBJ1-6 | - | - | 14 | TRBV14 | CASSPGSYNSPLHF | TGTGCCAGCAGCCCTGGGTCCTATAATTCACCCCTCCACTTT
TRBJ2-1 | few | - | 13 | TRBV9 | CASMRREFGEQFF | TGTGCCAGCATGAGACGGGAGTTCGGTGAGCAGTTCTTC
TRBJ2-1 | few | TRBD2 | 15 | TRBV6-2/TRBV6-3 | CASSRGTSPINEQFF | TGTGCCAGCAGCCGAGGGACTAGCCCTATCAATGAGCAGTTCTTC
TRBJ2-7 | - | TRBD2 | 15 | TRBV4-1 | CASSQGLAETYEQYF | TGCGCCAGCAGCCAAGGACTAGCGGAAACCTACGAGCAGTACTTC
TRBJ2-4 | - | TRBD2 | 16 | TRBV6-2/TRBV6-3 | CASSWRGLAGSDIQYF | TGTGCCAGCAGTTGGCGGGGACTAGCGGGATCCGACATTCAGTACTTC
TRBJ1-2 | - | TRBD1 | 13 | TRBV6-5 | CASRLTGAYGYTF | TGTGCCAGCAGGCTGACAGGGGCCTATGGCTACACCTTC
TRBJ2-5 | - | - | 13 | TRBV5-1 | CASSFDRQETQYF | TGCGCCAGCAGCTTCGACAGACAAGAGACCCAGTACTTC
TRBJ2-7 | - | - | 14 | TRBV6-5 | CASTNRGGGYEQYF | TGTGCCAGCACTAACCGAGGTGGCGGCTACGAGCAGTACTTC
TRBJ2-3 | once | - | 15 | TRBV5-4 | CASSLASTAGDTQYF | TGTGCCAGCAGCTTGGCCTCAACGGCCGGGGATACGCAGTATTTT
TRBJ2-2 | - | TRBD1 | 16 | TRBV28 | CASISGTGSDTGELFF | TGTGCCAGCATCTCGGGGACAGGGTCGGACACCGGGGAGCTGTTTTTT
TRBJ2-1 | - | - | 16 | TRBV27 | CASRTSGGGLLGEQFF | TGTGCCAGCAGGACCTCGGGTGGCGGTCTCCTGGGCGAGCAGTTCTTC
TRBJ2-1 | - | - | 15 | TRBV24-1 | CATSGRDPSYNEQFF | TGTGCCACCAGTGGACGGGATCCCTCCTACAATGAGCAGTTCTTC
TRBJ1-1 | - | - | 14 | TRBV19 | CASSTGSAATEAFF | TGTGCCAGTAGTACGGGCAGCGCGGCGACTGAAGCTTTCTTT
TRBJ2-3 | - | TRBD1 | 15 | TRBV28 | CASSVGQGVADTQYF | TGTGCCAGCAGTGTCGGACAGGGAGTTGCAGATACGCAGTATTTT
TRBJ2-7 | few | TRBD1 | 19 | TRBV19 | CASSIRTGGSTGVPYEQYF | TGTGCCAGTAGTATCCGGACAGGGGGCTCAACAGGGGTCCCTTACGAGCAGTACTTC
TRBJ2-1 | - | - | 15 | TRBV14 | CASSLTKREVNEQFF | TGTGCCAGCAGCCTGACGAAAAGAGAGGTCAATGAGCAGTTCTTC
TRBJ1-5 | - | - | 15 | TRBV7-8 | CASSPRGGRGQPQHF | TGTGCCAGCAGCCCTCGGGGGGGGCGCGGTCAGCCCCAGCATTTT
TRBJ2-1 | once | - | 15 | TRBV9 | CASSVGELAHNEQFF | TGTGCCAGCAGCGTAGGAGAACTAGCCCACAATGAGCAGTTCTTC
TRBJ2-1 | - | TRBD2 | 17 | TRBV15 | CATSRRLTSGLYNEQFF | TGTGCCACCAGCAGACGCCTAACTAGCGGACTGTACAATGAGCAGTTCTTC
TRBJ2-5 | - | TRBD2 | 14 | TRBV30 | CASRLAGPQETQYF | TGTGCCTCCCGACTAGCGGGGCCTCAAGAGACCCAGTACTTC
TRBJ2-3 | - | TRBD1 | 16 | TRBV14 | CASSQGWTGETDTQYF | TGTGCCAGCAGCCAAGGATGGACAGGGGAGACAGATACGCAGTATTTT
TRBJ1-6 | once | - | 8 | TRBV23-1 | CASVLLHF | TGCGCCAGCGTACTCCTCCACTTT
TRBJ1-5 | - | - | 13 | TRBV28 | CASGLPGNQPQHF | TGTGCCAGCGGGCTCCCGGGAAATCAGCCCCAGCATTTT
TRBJ2-5 | - | TRBD1 | 16 | TRBV30 | CAWSVGGRGRPRAQYF | TGTGCCTGGAGTGTAGGGGGCAGGGGAAGACCTCGGGCCCAGTACTTC
TRBJ2-7 | - | - | 10 | TRBV20-1 | CSVSTDEQYF | TGCAGTGTTTCGACAGATGAGCAGTACTTC
TRBJ2-7 | - | TRBD2 | 17 | TRBV4-2 | CASSQGLEAGGLYEQYF | TGTGCCAGCAGCCAAGGTTTAGAAGCGGGGGGGCTCTACGAGCAGTACTTC
TRBJ1-1 | - | TRBD1 | 15 | TRBV5-4 | CASSPPGTANTEAFF | TGTGCCAGCAGCCCGCCAGGGACAGCGAACACTGAAGCTTTCTTT
TRBJ2-7 | - | - | 15 | TRBV9 | CASSVGGLSPYEQYF | TGTGCCAGCAGCGTAGGAGGACTTAGCCCCTACGAGCAGTACTTC
TRBJ1-6 | - | - | 13 | TRBV2 | CASTNAYNSPLHF | TGTGCCAGCACAAACGCTTATAATTCACCCCTCCACTTT
TRBJ2-7 | - | - | 14 | TRBV27 | CASSSPGATNEQYF | TGTGCCAGCAGTTCGCCGGGGGCGACTAACGAGCAGTACTTC
TRBJ1-4 | - | - | 15 | TRBV7-9 | CASSPNRLGYEKLFF | TGTGCCAGCAGCCCAAACAGGTTGGGGTATGAAAAACTGTTTTTT
TRBJ1-4 | - | TRBD1 | 16 | TRBV7-9 | CASRGASGQRNEKLFF | TGTGCCAGCAGAGGGGCGTCGGGACAGCGGAATGAAAAACTGTTTTTT
TRBJ2-3 | - | TRBD2 | 15 | TRBV14 | CASSQRTGGIDTQYF | TGTGCCAGCAGCCAAAGAACGGGGGGGATAGATACGCAGTATTTT
TRBJ2-5 | - | - | 17 | TRBV11-2 | CASSLVLGQGPPETQYF | TGTGCCAGCAGCTTAGTTTTAGGGCAGGGGCCCCCAGAGACCCAGTACTTC
TRBJ1-6 | - | TRBD1 | 13 | TRBV2 | CASSTGLNSPLHF | TGTGCCAGCTCGACAGGGCTTAATTCACCCCTCCACTTT
TRBJ2-4 | - | TRBD1 | 18 | TRBV15 | CATSRDGGQALAKNIQYF | TGTGCCACCAGCAGAGATGGAGGACAGGCCCTAGCCAAAAACATTCAGTACTTC
TRBJ2-7 | - | - | 14 | TRBV7-9 | CASSLTSPPREQYF | TGTGCCAGCAGCTTAACTTCTCCCCCTCGTGAGCAGTACTTC
TRBJ1-6 | - | TRBD1 | 15 | TRBV30 | CAWSFTGTVNSPLHF | TGTGCCTGGAGTTTCACCGGGACAGTCAATTCACCCCTCCACTTT
TRBJ2-5 | - | TRBD2 | 14 | TRBV7-3 | CASRAGTSEETQYF | TGTGCCAGCAGAGCCGGGACTAGCGAAGAGACCCAGTACTTC
TRBJ2-1 | once | TRBD2 | 17 | TRBV10-3 | CAISDGSGASSYNEQFF | TGTGCCATCAGTGACGGTAGCGGGGCTAGCTCCTACAATGAGCAGTTCTTC
TRBJ2-3 | - | TRBD2 | 17 | TRBV5-1 | CASSEMPGTSNTDTQYF | TGCGCCAGCAGCGAGATGCCCGGGACTAGCAACACAGATACGCAGTATTTT
TRBJ2-6 | - | - | 12 | TRBV30 | CAWSAGANVLTF | TGTGCCTGGAGTGCTGGGGCCAACGTCCTGACTTTC
TRBJ2-1 | - | TRBD2 | 15 | TRBV7-2 | CASSLSLAGYNEQFF | TGTGCCAGCAGCCTATCCCTAGCGGGTTACAATGAGCAGTTCTTC
TRBJ1-6 | - | - | 14 | TRBV7-9 | CASSLAQGRSPLHF | TGTGCCAGCAGCTTAGCCCAGGGACGTTCACCCCTCCACTTT